This TCR beta chain was profiled in a study of blood T cell repertoires in COVID-19. Study context: Samples of COVID-19 (acute and convalescent) were obtained from the United States, Italy and Spain. Nucleic acid was either cDNA or gDNA, and it came from T cells, B-cell-depleted T cells, or PBMCs.

Only in-frame clones appear in the TCRdb table, and some are missing; sequencing was by immunoSEQ multiplex PCR. The table has about 95,000 clones, roughly 79% seen once. CDR1 and CDR2 (germline): SQVTM, ANQGSEA. V gave up 0 bases and J gave up 8 bases, with 7 bases separating them. This CDR3 contains 11 residues. The sample consisted of peripheral blood. The chain couples TRBV29-1 to TRBJ1-2; no firm D call. The clonotype originates from a man aged 80 or over with COVID-19, enrolled during active disease. Here the CDR3 reads CSVEDSGGYTF. DNA of the CDR3: TGCAGCGTTGAAGATTCGGGGGGCTACACCTTC.